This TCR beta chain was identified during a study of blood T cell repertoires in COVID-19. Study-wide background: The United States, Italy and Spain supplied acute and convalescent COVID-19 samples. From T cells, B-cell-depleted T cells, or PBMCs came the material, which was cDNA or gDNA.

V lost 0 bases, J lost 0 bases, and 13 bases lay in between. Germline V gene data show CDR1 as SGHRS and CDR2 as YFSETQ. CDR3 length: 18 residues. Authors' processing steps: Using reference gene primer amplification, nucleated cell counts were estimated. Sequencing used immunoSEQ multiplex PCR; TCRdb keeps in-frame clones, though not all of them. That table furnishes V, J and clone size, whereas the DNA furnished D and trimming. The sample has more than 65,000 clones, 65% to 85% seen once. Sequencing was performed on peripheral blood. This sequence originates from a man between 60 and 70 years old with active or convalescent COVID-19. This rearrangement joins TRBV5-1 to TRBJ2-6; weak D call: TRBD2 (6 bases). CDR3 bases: TGCGCCAGCAGCTTGGGAGCGGGTCCTTACTCTGGGGCCAACGTCCTGACTTTC. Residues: CASSLGAGPYSGANVLTF. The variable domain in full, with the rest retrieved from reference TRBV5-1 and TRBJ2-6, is KAGVTQTPRYLIKTRGQQVTLSCSPISGHRSVSWYQQTPGQGLQFLFEYFSETQRNKGNFPGRFSGRQFSNSRSEMNVSTLELGDSALYLCASSLGAGPYSGANVLTFGAGSRLTVL.